The TCR beta chain described here comes from a study of blood T cell repertoires in COVID-19. The overall study: The United States, Italy and Spain were the sources of the acute and convalescent COVID-19 samples. PBMCs, B-cell-depleted T cells, or T cells provided the cDNA or gDNA that made up the material.

The CDR3 covers 18 residues. Trimming stripped 4 bases from V and 1 base from J, with 19 bases between. The germline V gene has CDR1 MGHDK and CDR2 SYGVNS. Using immunoSEQ multiplex PCR, the repertoire was profiled, and TCRdb retains in-frame clones only, with some absent. The profile shows some 340,000 clones, around 87% of them singletons. Cohort 3 donors were reported recovered after two negative PCRs, clearance, or symptom resolution. The source of this sequence is a woman aged 25 to 39 who had recovered from COVID-19. Sequencing was carried out using PBMCs or T cells enriched from blood (not recorded which). V usage is TRBV25-1 and J usage is TRBJ2-2, with TRBD1 as a possible D gene (6 bases). In DNA form, the CDR3 reads TGTGCCAGCAGTGCCTACCTCGGGACAAAGGGGAACACCGGGGAGCTGTTTTTT. Translated: CASSAYLGTKGNTGELFF.